This TCR beta chain was captured in a study of OX40 agonist ivuxolimab in advanced cancers. This clone has only a few counts. The germline V and J ends were trimmed by 3 bases and 6 bases, with 8 bases remaining between them. Germline CDR1 SGHTA, CDR2 FQGNSA. The CDR3 consists of 12 residues. Some clones are missing from TCRdb's copy, which holds only in-frame ones; the method was immunoSEQ multiplex PCR. The sample consists of 50,000 to 75,000 clones, about nine tenths of them appearing once. This specimen consisted of CD4+ or CD8+ T cells sorted from blood, obtained in a trial of the OX40 agonist ivuxolimab. The chain carries TRBV7-2 and TRBJ1-2, with D uncertain. This clonotype originated in an adult with an advanced solid tumor such as melanoma, head and neck, liver or kidney cancer. CDR3 sequence: CASSLVSHGYTF. The CDR3 nucleotides are TGTGCCAGCAGCTTGGTCTCCCATGGCTACACCTTC.